This passage covers 2 T cell receptor beta chains from one sample sequenced in a study of blood T cell repertoires in COVID-19. TCRdb keeps only in-frame clones here, not all; method: immunoSEQ multiplex PCR. The sample yields about 190,000 clones, around 80% seen once. Source material: peripheral blood. Receptors were obtained from a man aged 50 to 60 who had recovered from COVID-19.

This chain connects TRBV29-1 to TRBJ2-1; TRBD1 aligns across 11 bases. V was pared by 5 bases and J by 2 bases, with 5 bases of the junction left unmatched. Germline CDR1 reads SQVTM; CDR2 reads ANQGSEA. This CDR3 comprises 15 residues. CDR3 loop: CSVRDRGGTYNEQFF. For the CDR3, the DNA is TGCAGCGTTAGGGACAGGGGGGGGACCTACAATGAGCAGTTCTTC.

This clone appeared a single time. The V gene is TRBV3-1 (or the pseudogene TRBV3-2), the J gene TRBJ1-5, with D possibly being TRBD1 (6 bases). V lost 4 bases and J 7 bases, leaving 14 bases between the germline ends. Germline-derived CDR1 and CDR2 are LGHDT and YNNKEL (reference sequence). There are 14 residues in the CDR3. CDR3 loop: CASSPDSVEQPQHF. CDR3 DNA: TGTGCCAGCAGCCCGGACAGCGTGGAACAGCCCCAGCATTTT.